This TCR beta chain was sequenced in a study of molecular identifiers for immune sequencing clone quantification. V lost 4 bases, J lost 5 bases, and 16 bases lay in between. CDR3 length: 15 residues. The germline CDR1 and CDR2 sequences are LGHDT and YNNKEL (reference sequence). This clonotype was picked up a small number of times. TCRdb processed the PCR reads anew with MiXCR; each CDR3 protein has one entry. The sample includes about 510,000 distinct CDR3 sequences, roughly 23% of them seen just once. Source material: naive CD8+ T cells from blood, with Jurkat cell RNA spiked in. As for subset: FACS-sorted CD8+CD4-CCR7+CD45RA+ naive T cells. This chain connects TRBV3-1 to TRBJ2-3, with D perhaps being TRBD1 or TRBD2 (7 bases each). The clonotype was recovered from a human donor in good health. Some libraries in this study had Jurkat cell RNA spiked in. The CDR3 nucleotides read TGTGCCAGCAGCCCAACAGGGGAGGGACAAGATACGCAGTATTTT. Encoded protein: CASSPTGEGQDTQYF.